What follows is one T cell receptor beta chain and its context. Its antigen remains unidentified. The data were taken from a study of cytomegalovirus exposure and HLA in healthy donors. Study results and limitations: With DRB1 most and HLA-C fewest, TCR association rates differed between HLA loci in a later analysis. The sole available immune exposure information was CMV serostatus.

This CDR3 contains 14 residues. Germline CDR1 is SGHNT and CDR2 is YENEEA. V dropped 0 bases and J dropped 5 bases, with 7 bases sitting between them. With 60 Vbeta and 13 Jbeta primers, the PCR was carried out. Profiled with immunoSEQ multiplex PCR; TCRdb holds only in-frame clones, not every one. Of fewer than 130,000 clones in the sample, 70% were seen once. The sample consisted of PBMCs. This receptor was identified in a man in his forties in good health and CMV-seropositive. The chain combines TRBV11-3 with TRBJ2-2; TRBD2 might be the D (5 bases). CDR3 amino acids: CASSLDTGTGELFF. The CDR3 nucleotides read TGTGCCAGCAGCTTAGATACGGGAACCGGGGAGCTGTTTTTT.